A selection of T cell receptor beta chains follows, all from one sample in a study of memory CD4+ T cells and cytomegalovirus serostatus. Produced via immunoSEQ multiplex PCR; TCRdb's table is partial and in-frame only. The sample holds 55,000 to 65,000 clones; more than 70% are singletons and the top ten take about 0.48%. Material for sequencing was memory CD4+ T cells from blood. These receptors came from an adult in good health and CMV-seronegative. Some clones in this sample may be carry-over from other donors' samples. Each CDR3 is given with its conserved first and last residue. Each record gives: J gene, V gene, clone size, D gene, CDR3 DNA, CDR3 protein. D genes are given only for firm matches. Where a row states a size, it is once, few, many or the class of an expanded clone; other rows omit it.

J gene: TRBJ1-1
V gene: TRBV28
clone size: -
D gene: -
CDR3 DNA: TGTGCCAGCAGTTTTCGGGACAAAGCTTTCTTT
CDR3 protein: CASSFRDKAFF

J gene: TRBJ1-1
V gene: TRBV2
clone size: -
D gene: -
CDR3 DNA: TGTGCCAGCAGTGTTATTCGCACTGAAGCTTTCTTT
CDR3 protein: CASSVIRTEAFF

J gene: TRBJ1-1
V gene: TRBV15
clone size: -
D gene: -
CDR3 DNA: TGTGCCACCAGGCCCTGGGAGGGAAGGAACACTGAAGCTTTCTTT
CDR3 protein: CATRPWEGRNTEAFF

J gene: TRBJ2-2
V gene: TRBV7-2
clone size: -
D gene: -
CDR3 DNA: TGTGCCAGCAGCTTATATGGAGGGCGGGGCACCGGGGAGCTGTTTTTT
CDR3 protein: CASSLYGGRGTGELFF

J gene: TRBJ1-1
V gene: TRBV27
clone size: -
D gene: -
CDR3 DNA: TGTGCCAGCAGTCCGGGGCGGGGGGCGAGGACTGAAGCTTTCTTT
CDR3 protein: CASSPGRGARTEAFF

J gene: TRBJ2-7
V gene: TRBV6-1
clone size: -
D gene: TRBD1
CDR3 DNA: TGTGCCAGCAGCGAACAGGGGGAAAGGAGTGGGCAGTACTTC
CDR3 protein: CASSEQGERSGQYF

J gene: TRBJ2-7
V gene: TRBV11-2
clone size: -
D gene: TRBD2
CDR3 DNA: TGTGCCAGCAGCCCACGGACTAGCGGGTCCTACGAGCAGTACTTC
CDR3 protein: CASSPRTSGSYEQYF

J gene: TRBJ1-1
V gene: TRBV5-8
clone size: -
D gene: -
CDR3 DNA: TGTGCCAGCAGCTTTCTGGGGAAGGGCGGAGGGAACACTGAAGCTTTCTTT
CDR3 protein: CASSFLGKGGGNTEAFF

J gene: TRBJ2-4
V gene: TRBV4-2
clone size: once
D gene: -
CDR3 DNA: TGTGCCAGCAGCCAAGCTCAGAGTGGGGACATTCAGTACTTC
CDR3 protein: CASSQAQSGDIQYF

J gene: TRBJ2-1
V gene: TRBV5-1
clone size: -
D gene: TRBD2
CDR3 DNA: TGCGCCAGCAGCTTGCGGACTAGCGGCTATTACAATGAGCAGTTCTTC
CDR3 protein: CASSLRTSGYYNEQFF

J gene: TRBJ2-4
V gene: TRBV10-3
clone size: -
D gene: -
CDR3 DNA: TGTGCCATCAGTGGAAGAGGGGGCAAAAACATTCAGTACTTC
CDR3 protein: CAISGRGGKNIQYF

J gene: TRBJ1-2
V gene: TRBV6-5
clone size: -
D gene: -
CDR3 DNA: TGTGCCAGCAGTTCCCTGGACCCATTTAACTATGGCTACACCTTC
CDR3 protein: CASSSLDPFNYGYTF

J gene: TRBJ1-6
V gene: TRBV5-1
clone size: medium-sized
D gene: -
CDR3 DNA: TGCGCCAGCAGCCTGGAGGCAGGGGATTCACCCCTCCACTTT
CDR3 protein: CASSLEAGDSPLHF

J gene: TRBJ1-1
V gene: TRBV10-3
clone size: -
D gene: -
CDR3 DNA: TGTGCCATCAGCGCCAGGGATGTGGACACTGAAGCTTTCTTT
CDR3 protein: CAISARDVDTEAFF

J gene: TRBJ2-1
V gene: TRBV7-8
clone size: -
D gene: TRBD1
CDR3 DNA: TGTGCCAGCAGCCCCCAAGCCGGGACAGGGTTCAATGAGCAGTTCTTC
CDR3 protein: CASSPQAGTGFNEQFF

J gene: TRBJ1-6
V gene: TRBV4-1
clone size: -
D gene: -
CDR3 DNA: TGCGCCAGCAGCCAAGAAATTCGGAGTGATAATTCACCCCTCCACTTT
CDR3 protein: CASSQEIRSDNSPLHF

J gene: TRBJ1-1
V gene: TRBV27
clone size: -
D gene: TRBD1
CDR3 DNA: TGTGCCAGCAGTTTCTACGTGACAGGGGGTATGCAAACTGAAGCTTTCTTT
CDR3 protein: CASSFYVTGGMQTEAFF

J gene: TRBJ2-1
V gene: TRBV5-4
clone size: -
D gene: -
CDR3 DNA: TGTGCCAGCAGCTTGGTAATACAGGGGGGGTACAATGAGCAGTTCTTC
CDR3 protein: CASSLVIQGGYNEQFF

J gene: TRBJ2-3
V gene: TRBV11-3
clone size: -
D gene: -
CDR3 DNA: TGTGCCAGCAGCTTAAGCGGGAGCACAGATACGCAGTATTTT
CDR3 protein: CASSLSGSTDTQYF

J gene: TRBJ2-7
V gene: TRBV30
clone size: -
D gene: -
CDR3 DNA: TGTGCCTGGAGTAAGGGGGCGGGAGCGGCGGTTGAGCAGTACTTC
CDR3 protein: CAWSKGAGAAVEQYF

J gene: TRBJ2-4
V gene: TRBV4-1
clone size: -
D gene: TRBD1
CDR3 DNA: TGCGCCAGCAGCCAAGGGGACAGATCATCGCTAGCCAAAAACATTCAGTACTTC
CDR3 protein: CASSQGDRSSLAKNIQYF

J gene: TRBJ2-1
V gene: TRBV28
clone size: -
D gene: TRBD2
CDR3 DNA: TGTGCCAGCAGTTTCCCTAGCGGGAGTGGAGAGCAGTTCTTC
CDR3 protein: CASSFPSGSGEQFF

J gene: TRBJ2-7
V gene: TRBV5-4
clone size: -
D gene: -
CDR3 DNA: TGTGCCAGCAGCTTGGGACTTATGGGGATTGGCGAGCAGTACTTC
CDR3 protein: CASSLGLMGIGEQYF

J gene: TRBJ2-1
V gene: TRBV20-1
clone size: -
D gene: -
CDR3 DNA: TGCAGAACGGGAGCATACAATGAGCAGTTCTTC
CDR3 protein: CRTGAYNEQFF

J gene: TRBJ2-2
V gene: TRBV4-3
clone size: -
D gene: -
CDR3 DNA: TGCGCCAGCAGCCCCTTAGCGGATTTCACCGGGGAGCTGTTTTTT
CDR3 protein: CASSPLADFTGELFF

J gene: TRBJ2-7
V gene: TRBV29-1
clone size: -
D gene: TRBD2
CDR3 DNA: TGCAGCGTTGAAGATCTTGGCGGGAGCTCCTACGAGCAGTACTTC
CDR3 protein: CSVEDLGGSSYEQYF

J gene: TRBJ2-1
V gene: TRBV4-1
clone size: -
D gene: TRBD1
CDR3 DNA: TGCGCCAGCGGGGTTTTACAGGGGTTAAGCTCCTACAATGAGCAGTTCTTC
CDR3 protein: CASGVLQGLSSYNEQFF

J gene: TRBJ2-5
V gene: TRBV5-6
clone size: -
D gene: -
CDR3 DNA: TGTGCCAGCAGTCCTCCTTACCCTCAAGAGACCCAGTACTTC
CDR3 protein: CASSPPYPQETQYF

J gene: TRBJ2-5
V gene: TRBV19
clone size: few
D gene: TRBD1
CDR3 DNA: TGTGCCAGTAGTGCCAGGGGGGAGACCCAGTACTTC
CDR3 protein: CASSARGETQYF

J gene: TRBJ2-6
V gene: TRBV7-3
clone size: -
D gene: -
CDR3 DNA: TGTGCCAGCAGCTTAATGGGATCTGGGGCCAACGTCCTGACTTTC
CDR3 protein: CASSLMGSGANVLTF

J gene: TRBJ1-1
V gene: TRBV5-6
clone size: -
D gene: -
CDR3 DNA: TGTGCCAGCAGCTTGGGTCCCAGGGGCCAGAACACTGAAGCTTTCTTT
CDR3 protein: CASSLGPRGQNTEAFF

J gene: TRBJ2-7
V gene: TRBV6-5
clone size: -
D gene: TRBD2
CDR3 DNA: TGTGCCAGCAGCACTGGCGGGACTAGCGGTTACGAGCAGTACTTC
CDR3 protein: CASSTGGTSGYEQYF

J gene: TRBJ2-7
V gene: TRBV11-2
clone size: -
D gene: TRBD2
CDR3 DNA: TGTGCCAGCAGCTCCCGCAGGATAGCGGGAGGTCAACCACGCTACGAGCAGTACTTC
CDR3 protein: CASSSRRIAGGQPRYEQYF

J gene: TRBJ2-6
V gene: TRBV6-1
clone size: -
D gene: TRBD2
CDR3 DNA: TGTGCCAGCAGTGAAGCAAGCGGGGGGGGGACGGCCAACGTCCTGACTTTC
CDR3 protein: CASSEASGGGTANVLTF

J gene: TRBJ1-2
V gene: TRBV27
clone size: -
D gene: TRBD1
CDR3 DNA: TGTGCCAGCAGTCCCCGACAGGGATCACACCTTTACGGCTACACCTTC
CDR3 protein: CASSPRQGSHLYGYTF

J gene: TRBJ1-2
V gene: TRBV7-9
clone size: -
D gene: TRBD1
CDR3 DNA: TGTGCCAGCAGCGCTAGACAGGGAGGTTTAGGAGGCTACACCTTC
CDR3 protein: CASSARQGGLGGYTF

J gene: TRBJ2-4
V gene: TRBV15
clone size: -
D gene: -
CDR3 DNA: TGTGCCACCAGCAGAGACAGCTACCCAGCCAAAAACATTCAGTACTTC
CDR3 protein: CATSRDSYPAKNIQYF

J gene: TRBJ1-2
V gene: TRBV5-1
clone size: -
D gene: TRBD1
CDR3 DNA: TGCGCCAGCAGCTTGGGGGACAGGGGAAACTATGGCTACACCTTC
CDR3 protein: CASSLGDRGNYGYTF